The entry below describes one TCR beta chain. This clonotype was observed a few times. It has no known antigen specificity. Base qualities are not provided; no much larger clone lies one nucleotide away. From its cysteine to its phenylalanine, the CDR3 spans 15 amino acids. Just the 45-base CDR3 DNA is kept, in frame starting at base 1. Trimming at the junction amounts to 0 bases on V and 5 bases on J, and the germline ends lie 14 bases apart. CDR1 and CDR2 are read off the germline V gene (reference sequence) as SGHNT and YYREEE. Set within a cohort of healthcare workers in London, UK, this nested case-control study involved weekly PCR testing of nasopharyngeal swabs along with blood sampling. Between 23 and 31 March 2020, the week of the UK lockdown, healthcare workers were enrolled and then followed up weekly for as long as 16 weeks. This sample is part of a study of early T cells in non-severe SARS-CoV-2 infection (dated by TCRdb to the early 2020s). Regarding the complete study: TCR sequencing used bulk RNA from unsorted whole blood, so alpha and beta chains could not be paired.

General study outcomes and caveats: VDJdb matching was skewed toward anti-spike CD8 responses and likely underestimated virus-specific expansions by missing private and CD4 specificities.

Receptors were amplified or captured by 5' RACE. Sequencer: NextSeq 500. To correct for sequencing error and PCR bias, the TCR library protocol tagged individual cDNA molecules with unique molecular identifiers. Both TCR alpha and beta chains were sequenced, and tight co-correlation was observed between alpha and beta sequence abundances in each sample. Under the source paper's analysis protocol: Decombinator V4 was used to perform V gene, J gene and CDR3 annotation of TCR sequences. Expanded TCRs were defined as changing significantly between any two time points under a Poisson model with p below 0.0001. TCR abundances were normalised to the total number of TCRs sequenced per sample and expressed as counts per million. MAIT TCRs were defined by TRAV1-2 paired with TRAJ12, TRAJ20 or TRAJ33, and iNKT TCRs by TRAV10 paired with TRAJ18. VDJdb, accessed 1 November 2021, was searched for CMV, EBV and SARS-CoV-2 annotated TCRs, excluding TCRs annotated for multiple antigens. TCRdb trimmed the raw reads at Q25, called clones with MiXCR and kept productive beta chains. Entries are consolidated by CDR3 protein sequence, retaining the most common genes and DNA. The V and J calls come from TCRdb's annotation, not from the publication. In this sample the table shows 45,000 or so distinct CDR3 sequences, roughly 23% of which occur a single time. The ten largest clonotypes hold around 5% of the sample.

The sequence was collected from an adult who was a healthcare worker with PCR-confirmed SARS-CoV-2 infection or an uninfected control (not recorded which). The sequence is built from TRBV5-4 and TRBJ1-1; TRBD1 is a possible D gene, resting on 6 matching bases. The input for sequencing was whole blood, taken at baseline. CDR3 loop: CASSLAGGRGTEAFF. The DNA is TGTGCCAGCAGCTTGGCCGGGGGCCGAGGGACTGAAGCTTTCTTT.